The text below deals with one TCR beta chain. Its specificity is not known. The entry originates in a study of OX40 agonist ivuxolimab in advanced cancers. The wider study: The study treated patients with ivuxolimab, an agonistic anti-OX40 (CD134) antibody. Study-wide results and limits: Some nonresponders additionally presented with little normalized T-cell clonal expansion.

Germline lookup yields CDR1 SGHRS and CDR2 YFSETQ. The CDR3 has 15 residues. V trimming: 3 bases; J trimming: 7 bases; junction bases outside the gene matches: 5. Blood got drawn at baseline, again on cycle 4 day 1, and then on cycle 7 day 1. This table comes from immunoSEQ multiplex PCR, and its TCRdb copy is limited to in-frame clones, with some not included. In the table there are about 53,000 clones, 82% of which are singletons. The chain has TRBV5-1 and TRBJ2-7; 15 bases map to TRBD2. This specimen consisted of CD4+ or CD8+ T cells sorted from blood, obtained in a trial of the OX40 agonist ivuxolimab. This TCR came from an adult with an advanced solid tumor such as melanoma, head and neck, liver or kidney cancer. The CDR3 region is CASSSGGLAGGEQYF. DNA for the CDR3: TGCGCCAGCAGCTCCGGTGGACTAGCGGGAGGGGAGCAGTACTTC.